This T cell receptor (beta chain) came from a study of regulatory T cells in long-lasting Graves disease. Assembly of TCR beta libraries relied on iRepertoire HTBI primers together with Arm-PCR of CDR3 regions. TCRdb re-called the multiplex PCR reads through MiXCR, storing one row per CDR3 protein. The sample consists of some 450,000 distinct CDR3 sequences, 23% of them appearing once. Per the germline V gene, CDR1 is ENHRY and CDR2 is SYGVKD. Trimming took 3 bases from V and 7 from J, leaving 12 bases between them. The CDR3 is made up of 13 amino acids. Time point meaning: persistent/refractory GD, antithyroid drugs over 5 years with positive TRAb. PBMC RNA was the source of the TCR library.

V gene TRBV10-3 combines with J gene TRBJ2-5, with D uncertain. The TCR sequence derives from a female donor with Graves disease. Sequencing used peripheral blood mononuclear cells (PBMCs), obtained when the disease was refractory, from a patient treated with antithyroid drugs. The CDR3 loop reads CAISEGSPRTQYF. CDR3 bases: TGTGCCATCAGTGAAGGTAGTCCCCGGACCCAGTACTTC.